The clone carrying this TCR beta chain was detected only a few times. Antigen specificity is unknown. CDR1 and CDR2 from the germline V gene are SGHRS and YFSETQ. With 7 bases removed from V and 6 bases from J, the gap between germline ends came to 10 bases. This CDR3 comprises 12 residues. In TCRdb, the 5' RACE reads were re-called with MiXCR into one record per CDR3 protein. The table includes some 560,000 distinct CDR3 sequences, 15% to 20% detected once. The source of the sample is a study of T cells after yellow fever vaccination. General study results and limits: Clonotypes appearing in both CD4 and CD8 compartments existed, and their share was small.

This material consisted of PBMCs, taken 15 days after the yellow fever booster vaccination. The V gene is TRBV5-1, the J gene TRBJ2-2; maybe TRBD2 (5 bases). This sequence was found in a man aged 25-40 years who received the YFV17D yellow fever vaccine. CDR3 sequence reads: CASSKAAGELFF. CDR3 DNA: TGCGCCAGCTCCAAAGCGGCCGGGGAGCTGTTTTTT.